This T cell receptor beta chain was observed in a study of blood T cell repertoires in COVID-19. Per the authors' pipeline: Estimation of nucleated cell counts was performed using reference gene primer amplification. The table came from immunoSEQ multiplex PCR; TCRdb's copy has only in-frame clones and leaves some out. V and J calls and clone size come straight from that table; D and trimming were deduced from the DNA. The sample yields about 270,000 clones, about 87% seen once. The germline gives CDR1 KGHSH, CDR2 LQKENI. This CDR3 region has 13 residues. Trimming took 2 bases from V and 2 from J, leaving 6 bases between them.

Sequences were obtained from peripheral blood. The chain is built from TRBV18 and TRBJ2-5; no reliable D call. The TCR was taken from a woman in her forties or fifties with acute or convalescent COVID-19. This CDR3 reads CASSPTRQETQYF. The CDR3 DNA reads TGTGCCAGCTCACCAACCAGGCAAGAGACCCAGTACTTC.